This T cell receptor beta chain appears in the sequencing data of a study of molecular identifiers for immune sequencing clone quantification. General observations from the study: Effector cells kept over 98% of their molecules in clones above 20 RNA copies, while naive cells kept under 1% there. Clone sizes could be underestimated for highly expanded clones when identical TCR molecules share a barcode.

As previously described, bulk TCR libraries were made using listed TCR primers. Each CDR3 protein is one row after TCRdb ran MiXCR on the PCR reads. The sample consists of under 65,000 distinct CDR3 sequences, roughly a quarter of them appearing once. The J segment lost 10 bases and the V segment lost 0 bases, leaving 11 bases of the junction unmatched. CDR1 is LGHNA, CDR2 YSLEER, per germline. There are 17 residues in the CDR3. To note about this clonotype: Its matching antigen is unknown.

The V and J genes are TRBV4-3 and TRBJ2-1; 11 bases agree with TRBD2. The receptor was derived from a human donor in good health. Some libraries in this study had Jurkat cell RNA spiked in. The sample taken for sequencing was naive CD8+ T cells from blood, with Jurkat cell RNA spiked in. Sample subset: FACS-sorted CD8+CD4-CCR7+CD45RA+ naive T cells. In DNA form, the CDR3 reads TGCGCCAGCAGCCAAGATAGCATTCTAGCGGGAGGAGGGGAGCAGTTCTTC. Its translation: CASSQDSILAGGGEQFF.